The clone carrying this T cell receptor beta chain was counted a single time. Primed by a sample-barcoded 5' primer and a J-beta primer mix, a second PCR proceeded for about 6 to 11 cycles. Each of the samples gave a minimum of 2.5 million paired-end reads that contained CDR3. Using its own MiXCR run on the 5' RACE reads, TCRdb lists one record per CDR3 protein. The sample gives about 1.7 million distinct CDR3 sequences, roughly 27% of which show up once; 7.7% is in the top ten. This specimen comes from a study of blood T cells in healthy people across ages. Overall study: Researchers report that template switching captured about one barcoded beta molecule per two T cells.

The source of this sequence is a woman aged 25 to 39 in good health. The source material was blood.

The CDR3, as DNA: TGTGCCAGCAGCGCTCGTTCGGCCCAGTACTTC. Residues: CASSARSAQYF. The chain combines TRBV3-1 with TRBJ2-5; no clear D gene. Germline V gene data show CDR1 as LGHDT and CDR2 as YNNKEL (reference sequence). This CDR3 spans 11 amino acids. V was clipped by 5 bases and J by 9 bases, with 10 bases between them.